The entry below describes one TCR beta chain. Antigen specificity is unknown. The data were taken from a study of cytomegalovirus exposure and HLA in healthy donors. The repertoire was sequenced with immunoSEQ multiplex PCR; TCRdb's copy has only in-frame clones and lacks some. The sample yields some 310,000 clones, approximately 88% seen once. Study-level results: A few chains linked to CMV were shown in vitro to be specific for CMV antigens. According to the study, roughly 160 TCR beta chains were cytomegalovirus-associated. According to a later analysis, TCR clusters from the first cohort tended to co-occur in the roughly 110 validation repertoires.

Germline V lookup: CDR1 SGHTA, CDR2 FQGNSA. V gave up 5 bases and J gave up 1 base, with 6 bases separating them. The CDR3 has 12 residues. The rearrangement joins TRBV7-2 to TRBJ2-7; the D is unclear. The clonotype was recovered from a man aged 25 to 40 in good health and CMV-seronegative. The sample consisted of PBMCs. CDR3 DNA sequence: TGTGCCAGCAGCGTGGAGTCCTACGAGCAGTACTTC. Translated: CASSVESYEQYF.